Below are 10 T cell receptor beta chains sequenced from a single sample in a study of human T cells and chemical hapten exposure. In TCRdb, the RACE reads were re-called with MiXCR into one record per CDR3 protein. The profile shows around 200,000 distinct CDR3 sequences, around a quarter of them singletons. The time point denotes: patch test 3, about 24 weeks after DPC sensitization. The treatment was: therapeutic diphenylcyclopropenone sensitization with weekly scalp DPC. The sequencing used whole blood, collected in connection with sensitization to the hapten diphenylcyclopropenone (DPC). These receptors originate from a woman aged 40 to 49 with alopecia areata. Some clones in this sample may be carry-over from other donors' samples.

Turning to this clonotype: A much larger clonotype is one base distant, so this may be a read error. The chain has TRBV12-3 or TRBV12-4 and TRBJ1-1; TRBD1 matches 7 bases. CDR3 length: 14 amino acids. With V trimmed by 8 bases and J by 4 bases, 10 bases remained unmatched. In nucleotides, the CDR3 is TGTGCCAGCGGCTGGGAGGGGGCGGGCACTGAAGCTTTCTTT. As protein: CASGWEGAGTEAFF.

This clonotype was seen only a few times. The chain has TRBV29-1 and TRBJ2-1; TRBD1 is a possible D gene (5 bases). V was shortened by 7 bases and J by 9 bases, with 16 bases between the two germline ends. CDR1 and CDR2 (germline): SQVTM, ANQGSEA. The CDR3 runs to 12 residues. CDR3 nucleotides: TGCAGCGGGGGCCGGCAGGGCGGTGAGCAGTTCTTC. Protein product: CSGGRQGGEQFF.

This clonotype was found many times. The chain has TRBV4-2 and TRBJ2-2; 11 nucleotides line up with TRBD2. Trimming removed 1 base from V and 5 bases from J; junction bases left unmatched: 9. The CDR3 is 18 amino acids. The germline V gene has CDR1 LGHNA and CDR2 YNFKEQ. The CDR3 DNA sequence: TGTGCCAGCAGCCAAGGACAACTAGCGGGGGTGAGGACCGGGGAGCTGTTTTTT. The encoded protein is CASSQGQLAGVRTGELFF.

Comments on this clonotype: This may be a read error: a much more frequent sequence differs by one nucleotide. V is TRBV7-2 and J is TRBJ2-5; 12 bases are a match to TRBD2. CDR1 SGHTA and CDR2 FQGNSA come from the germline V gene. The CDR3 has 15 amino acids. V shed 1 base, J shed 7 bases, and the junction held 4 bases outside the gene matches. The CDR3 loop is CASSLELAGGRTQYF. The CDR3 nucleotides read TGTGCCAGCAGCTTAGAACTAGCGGGAGGCCGGACCCAGTACTTC.

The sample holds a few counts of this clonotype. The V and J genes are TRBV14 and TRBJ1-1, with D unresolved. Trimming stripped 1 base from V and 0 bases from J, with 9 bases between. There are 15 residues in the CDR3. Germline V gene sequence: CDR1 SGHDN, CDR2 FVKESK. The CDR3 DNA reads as TGTGCCAGCAGCCAAGTTGACCTGTTGAACACTGAAGCTTTCTTT. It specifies CASSQVDLLNTEAFF.

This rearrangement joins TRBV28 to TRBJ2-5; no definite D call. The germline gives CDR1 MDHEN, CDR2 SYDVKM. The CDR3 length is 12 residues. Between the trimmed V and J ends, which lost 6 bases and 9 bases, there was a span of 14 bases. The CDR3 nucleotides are TGTGCCAGCAGCCTCCTCACTAACGCCCAGTACTTC. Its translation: CASSLLTNAQYF.

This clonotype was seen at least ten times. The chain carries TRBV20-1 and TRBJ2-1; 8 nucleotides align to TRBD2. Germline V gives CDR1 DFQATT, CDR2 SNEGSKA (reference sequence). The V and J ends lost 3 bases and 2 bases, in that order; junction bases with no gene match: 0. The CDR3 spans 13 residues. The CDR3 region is CSASGRAYNEQFF. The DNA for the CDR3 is TGCAGTGCTAGCGGGAGGGCCTACAATGAGCAGTTCTTC.

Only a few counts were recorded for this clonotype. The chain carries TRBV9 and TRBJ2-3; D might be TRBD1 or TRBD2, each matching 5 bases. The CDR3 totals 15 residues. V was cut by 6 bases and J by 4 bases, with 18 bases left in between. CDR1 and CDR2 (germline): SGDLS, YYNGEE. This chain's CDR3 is CASNEGTQRADTQYF. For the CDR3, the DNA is TGTGCCAGCAACGAGGGGACCCAGAGGGCAGATACGCAGTATTTT. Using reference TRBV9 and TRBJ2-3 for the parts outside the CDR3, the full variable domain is DSGVTQTPKHLITATGQRVTLRCSPRSGDLSVYWYQQSLDQGLQFLIQYYNGEERAKGNILERFSAQQFPDLHSELNLSSLELGDSALYFCASNEGTQRADTQYFGPGTRLTVL.

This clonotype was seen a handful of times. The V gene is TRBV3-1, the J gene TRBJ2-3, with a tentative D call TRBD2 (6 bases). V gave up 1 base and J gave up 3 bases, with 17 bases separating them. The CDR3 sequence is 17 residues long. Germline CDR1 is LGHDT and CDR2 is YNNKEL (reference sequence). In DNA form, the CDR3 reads TGTGCCAGCAGCCAAGTTCCCCCCGGGAGCGGGACAGATACGCAGTATTTT. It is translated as CASSQVPPGSGTDTQYF.

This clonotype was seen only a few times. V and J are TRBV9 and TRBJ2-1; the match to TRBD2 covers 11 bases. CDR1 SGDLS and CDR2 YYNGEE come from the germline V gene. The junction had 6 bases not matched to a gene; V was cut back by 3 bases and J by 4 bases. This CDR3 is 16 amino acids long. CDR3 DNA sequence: TGTGCCAGCAGCGCCCGACTAGCGGGATTTTACAATGAGCAGTTCTTC. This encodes CASSARLAGFYNEQFF.